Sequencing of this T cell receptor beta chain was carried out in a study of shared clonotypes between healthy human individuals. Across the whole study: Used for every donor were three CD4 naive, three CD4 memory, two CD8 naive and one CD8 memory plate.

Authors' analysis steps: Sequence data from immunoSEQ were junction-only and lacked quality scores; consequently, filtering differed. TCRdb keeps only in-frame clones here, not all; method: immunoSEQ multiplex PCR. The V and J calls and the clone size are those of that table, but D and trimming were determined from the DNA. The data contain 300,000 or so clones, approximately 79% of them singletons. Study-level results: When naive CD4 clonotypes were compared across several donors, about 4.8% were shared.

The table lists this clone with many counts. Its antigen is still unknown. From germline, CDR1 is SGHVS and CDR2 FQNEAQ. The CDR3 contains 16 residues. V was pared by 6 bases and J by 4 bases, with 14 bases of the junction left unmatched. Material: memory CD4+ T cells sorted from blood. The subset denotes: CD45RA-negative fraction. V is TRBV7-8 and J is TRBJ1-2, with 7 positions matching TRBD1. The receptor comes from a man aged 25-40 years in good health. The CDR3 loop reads CASSRTDRAPGYGYTF. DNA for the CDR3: TGTGCCAGCAGTAGAACAGACAGGGCTCCTGGCTATGGCTACACCTTC.